A selection of T cell receptor beta chains follows, all from one sample in a study of regulatory T cells in long-lasting Graves disease. MiXCR, run by TCRdb on the multiplex PCR reads, gives a single entry per CDR3 protein. The sample lists around 400,000 distinct CDR3 sequences, 15% to 18% occurring once. This specimen was peripheral blood mononuclear cells (PBMCs), taken at new diagnosis, from a patient treated with antithyroid drugs. All receptors come from a female donor with Graves disease. CDR3s include the opening cysteine and the closing phenylalanine or tryptophan. The D gene is left open where the match is weak. Not all rows give a size; the values are once, few, many and, for expanded clones, a class.

>many|TRBD2|TRBV6-2/TRBV6-3|TRBJ2-3
TGTGCCAGCAGAGGACTAGCGGGAGGATTGCTTGAGGAAGATACGCAGTATTTT
CASRGLAGGLLEEDTQYF
>NA|NA|TRBV12-5|TRBJ2-7
TGTGCTAGTGGTTTGGTAAGAGGTTCTGGAGACCCCTGGAGAGTAGAGCAGTACTTC
CASGLVRGSGDPWRVEQYF
>many|NA|TRBV12-3/TRBV12-4|TRBJ1-2
TGTGCCAGCAGCTCTACCTACAGCGCAGCTAACTATGGCTACACCTTC
CASSSTYSAANYGYTF
>many|NA|TRBV6-1|TRBJ2-7
TGTGCCAGCAGTGATTGGGACCCGTCCTTTTACGAGCAGTACTTC
CASSDWDPSFYEQYF
>NA|NA|TRBV6-2/TRBV6-3|TRBJ1-1
TGTGCCAGCAGCGGCGAAGCTTTCTTT
CASSGEAFF
>many|TRBD2|TRBV7-3|TRBJ2-1
TGTGCCAGCAGCTTAGGGCTAGCGGTAAACAATGAGCAGTTCTTC
CASSLGLAVNNEQFF
>few|NA|TRBV4-3|TRBJ2-4
TGCGCCAGCAGCCAAGATAGGGGAAAAGGCAAAAACATTCAGTACTTC
CASSQDRGKGKNIQYF
>few|TRBD1|TRBV19|TRBJ1-2
TGTGCCAGTACCCCGGGACAGGGGAACTATGGCTACACCTTC
CASTPGQGNYGYTF
>few|NA|TRBV4-3|TRBJ1-1
TGCACCAGCAGCCAAGAGGGCACAGCTTATGAAGCTTTCTTT
CTSSQEGTAYEAFF
>many|NA|TRBV7-2|TRBJ2-2
TGTGCCAGCAGTGCGTCGGGGAACACCGGGGAGCTGTTTTTT
CASSASGNTGELFF
>many|TRBD1|TRBV20-1|TRBJ1-5
TGCAGTGCTAGTTTAAGGAGGGGGCAAGGCAATCAGCCCCAGCATTTT
CSASLRRGQGNQPQHF
>many|NA|TRBV7-6|TRBJ1-1
TGTGCCAGCAGCTTAGAGGGCGCGCGCACTGAAGCTTTCTTT
CASSLEGARTEAFF
>NA|NA|TRBV5-4|TRBJ1-4
TGTGCCAGCAGCTTACGGGGTCGGGGTGAAAAACTGTTTTTT
CASSLRGRGEKLFF
>NA|NA|TRBV4-1|TRBJ2-7
TGCGCCAGCAGCCAAGAGCGCCGACAGTCCTTCTCCTACGAGCAGTACTTC
CASSQERRQSFSYEQYF
>many|NA|TRBV27|TRBJ2-7
TGTGCCAGCCGGACGGCCGGATACGAGCAGTACTTC
CASRTAGYEQYF
>many|NA|TRBV5-4|TRBJ1-3
TGTGCCAGCAGCTTGACAGGGCTACGCTCTGGAAACACCATATATTTT
CASSLTGLRSGNTIYF
>many|TRBD2|TRBV27|TRBJ2-5
TGTGCCAGCAGTGGCGGGAGGGCCGTTGAGACCCAGTACTTC
CASSGGRAVETQYF
>many|NA|TRBV6-1|TRBJ1-2
TGTGCCAGCGATCCGGGTTATAACTATGGCTACACCTTC
CASDPGYNYGYTF
>many|NA|TRBV7-9|TRBJ1-1
TGTGCCAGCAGCTTAGGTTTGAGCCAGGAAGCTTTCTTT
CASSLGLSQEAFF
>many|NA|TRBV7-2|TRBJ2-3
TGTGCCAGCAGCTTAGTGGCACTTAGCACAGATACGCAGTATTTT
CASSLVALSTDTQYF
>few|NA|TRBV10-3|TRBJ2-5
TGTGCCATCAAGGGGTTAGGGAACCAAGAGACCCAGTACTTC
CAIKGLGNQETQYF
>NA|TRBD1|TRBV20-1|TRBJ1-2
TGCAGTGCTAGAGACCCCCGTTCTCACAGGGGCAGGGGCTATGGCTACACCTTC
CSARDPRSHRGRGYGYTF
>few|TRBD1|TRBV4-1|TRBJ1-5
TGCGCCAGCAGCCTTAACTCTCACCACCGACAGGGGCCTAGCAATCAGCCCCAGCATTTT
CASSLNSHHRQGPSNQPQHF
>NA|NA|TRBV15|TRBJ1-5
TGTGCCACCAGCAGGACTAATCAGCCCCAGCATTTT
CATSRTNQPQHF
>NA|TRBD1|TRBV11-2|TRBJ1-1
TGTGCCAGCAGCTTAGATCACAGGGGGACTGAAGCTTTCTTT
CASSLDHRGTEAFF
>many|NA|TRBV27|TRBJ2-5
TGTGCCAGCAGTTTTGGTCTAAAGCCCGCCCAAGAGACCCAGTACTTC
CASSFGLKPAQETQYF
>NA|NA|TRBV7-2|TRBJ1-1
TGTGCCAGCAGCTTATCCGTTTATCTGGGGATGAACACTGAAGCTTTCTTT
CASSLSVYLGMNTEAFF
>many|NA|TRBV5-1|TRBJ2-3
TGCGCCAGCAGCTTGTTCTGGCTAGCATCAGATACGCAGTATTTT
CASSLFWLASDTQYF
>few|NA|TRBV19|TRBJ1-5
TGTGCCAGTAGTATAGTTTCAGGCTCGAGCAATCAGCCCCAGCATTTT
CASSIVSGSSNQPQHF
>many|TRBD1|TRBV15|TRBJ2-3
TGTGCCACCAGCAGAGGGGACAGGGGACCAGATACGCAGTATTTT
CATSRGDRGPDTQYF
>many|NA|TRBV20-1|TRBJ1-2
TGCAGTGCTAGACTAAAACAGGATATGGGTGGCTACACCTTC
CSARLKQDMGGYTF
>NA|TRBD2|TRBV20-1|TRBJ2-1
TGCAGTGTTCCCGCAATGACTAGCGGATTCTACAATGAGCAGTTCTTC
CSVPAMTSGFYNEQFF
>many|NA|TRBV7-9|TRBJ1-4
TGTGCCAGCAGCTTAGGGCCCGGGGAAAAACTGTTTTTT
CASSLGPGEKLFF
>few|TRBD1|TRBV4-1|TRBJ1-2
TGCGCCAGCAGCCAAGACTCGAATCTGGAGACAGGGGTAAACTATGGCTACACCTTC
CASSQDSNLETGVNYGYTF
>many|TRBD1|TRBV5-6|TRBJ2-3
TGTGCCAGCAGCCGGGGACAGGGCGTTTCGGATACGCAGTATTTT
CASSRGQGVSDTQYF